The clone carrying this T cell receptor beta chain was found a few times. V lost 5 bases, J lost 6 bases, and 11 bases lay in between. The CDR3 has 12 residues. Germline CDR1 reads SEHNR; CDR2 reads FQNEAQ (reference sequence). This sample stems from a study of siplizumab effects on memory and regulatory T cells. Data came from immunoSEQ multiplex PCR; TCRdb stores just in-frame clones and leaves some out. The sample shows about 56,000 clones, 95% to 98% of them seen only once. Sequences were obtained from naive CD8+ T cells sorted from blood. J is TRBJ2-7 and V is TRBV7-9; D call uncertain. The sequence derives from a human donor in good health. The CDR3 here is CASSPSWSEQYF. The CDR3 DNA is TGTGCCAGCAGCCCCTCTTGGAGCGAGCAGTACTTC.